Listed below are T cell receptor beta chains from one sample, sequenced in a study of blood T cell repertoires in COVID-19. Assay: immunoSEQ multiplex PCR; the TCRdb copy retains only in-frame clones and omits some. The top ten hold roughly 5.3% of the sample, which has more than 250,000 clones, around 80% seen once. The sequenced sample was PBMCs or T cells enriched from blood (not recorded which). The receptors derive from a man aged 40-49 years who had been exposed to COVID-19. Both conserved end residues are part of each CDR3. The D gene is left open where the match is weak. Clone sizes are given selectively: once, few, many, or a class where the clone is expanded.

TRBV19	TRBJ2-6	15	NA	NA	TGTGCCAGTAGTAGACAGGACTCTGGGGCCAACGTCCTGACTTTC	CASSRQDSGANVLTF
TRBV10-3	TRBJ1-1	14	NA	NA	TGTGCCATCAGCGGGGGGCATGAGCGGGGTGAAGCTTTCTTT	CAISGGHERGEAFF
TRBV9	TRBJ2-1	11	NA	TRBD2	TGTGCCAGCTCATTAGCGGGAGAGCAGTTCTTC	CASSLAGEQFF
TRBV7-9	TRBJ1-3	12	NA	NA	TGTGCCAGCAGTCCGGGGAGTAACACCATATATTTT	CASSPGSNTIYF
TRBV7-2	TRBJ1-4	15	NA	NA	TGTGCCAGCAGCCCCTCACGGGTAGTTCGGGAAAAACTGTTTTTT	CASSPSRVVREKLFF
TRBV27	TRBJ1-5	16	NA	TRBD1	TGTGCCAGCCGAACAGGGGTTTGGGGGAGCAATCAGCCCCAGCATTTT	CASRTGVWGSNQPQHF
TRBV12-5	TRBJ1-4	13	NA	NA	TGTGCTAGTGGCTCCCTCGCGGGTGAAAAACTGTTTTTT	CASGSLAGEKLFF
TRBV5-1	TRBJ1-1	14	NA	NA	TGCGCCAGCAGCCTCGGACGGGATAACACTGAAGCTTTCTTT	CASSLGRDNTEAFF
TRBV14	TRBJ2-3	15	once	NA	TGTGCCAGCAGGGAGGGCCTTCTTGTCACAGATACGCAGTATTTT	CASREGLLVTDTQYF
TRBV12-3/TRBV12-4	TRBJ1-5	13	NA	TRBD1	TGTGCCAGCAGTCCACAGGGGGGGCAGCCCCAGCATTTT	CASSPQGGQPQHF
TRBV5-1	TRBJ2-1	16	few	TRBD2	TGCGCCAGCAGCTTGGATGAGGGAGGGAGTTACAATGAGCAGTTCTTC	CASSLDEGGSYNEQFF
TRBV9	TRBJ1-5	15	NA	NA	TGTGCCAGCAGCGCAGATGGACTGATCAATCAGCCCCAGCATTTT	CASSADGLINQPQHF
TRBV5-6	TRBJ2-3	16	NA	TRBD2	TGTGCCAGCAGCCCGGGACTAGCGGGAGTTACAGATACGCAGTATTTT	CASSPGLAGVTDTQYF
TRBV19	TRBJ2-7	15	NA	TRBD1	TGTGCCAGTAGTATATTCCACAGGGGTGGCTACGAGCAGTACTTC	CASSIFHRGGYEQYF
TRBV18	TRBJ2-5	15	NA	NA	TGTGCCAGCTCACCTAGACAGGCGCTAGGGGAGACCCAGTACTTC	CASSPRQALGETQYF
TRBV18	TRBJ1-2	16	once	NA	TGTGCCAGCTCACGGTCGGCGGGGCCCACTAACTATGGCTACACCTTC	CASSRSAGPTNYGYTF
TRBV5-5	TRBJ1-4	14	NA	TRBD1	TGTGCCAGCAGCTTCTCCGCCGGGACAGGCAAACTGTTTTTT	CASSFSAGTGKLFF
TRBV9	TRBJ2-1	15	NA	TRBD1	TGTGCCAGCAGCCCCCGGGACAGGGGGGCTAATGAGCAGTTCTTC	CASSPRDRGANEQFF
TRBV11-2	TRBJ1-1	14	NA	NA	TGTGCCAGCAGCTTAAGGGGGATGAACACTGAAGCTTTCTTT	CASSLRGMNTEAFF
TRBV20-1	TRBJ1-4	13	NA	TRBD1	TGCAGTGCTAGTCCCAGGGGGCGTGAAAAACTGTTTTTT	CSASPRGREKLFF
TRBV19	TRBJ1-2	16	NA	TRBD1	TGTGCCAGTACCCCACCCGGGACAGGGGGCGACTATGGCTACACCTTC	CASTPPGTGGDYGYTF
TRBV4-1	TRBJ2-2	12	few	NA	TGCGCCAGCAGCCAAGTCTCCGGGGAGCTGTTTTTT	CASSQVSGELFF
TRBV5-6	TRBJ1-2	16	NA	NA	TGTGCCAGCAGCTACCCCGGGACACAAATTAACTATGGCTACACCTTC	CASSYPGTQINYGYTF
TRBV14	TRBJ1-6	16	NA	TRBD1	TGTGCCAGCAGCCGCCTTCCGGGACAGGGCGTACGGCCCCTCCACTTT	CASSRLPGQGVRPLHF
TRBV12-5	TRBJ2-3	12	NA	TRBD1	TGTGCTAGTGGTTTGGAGGGGACAGCGCAGTATTTT	CASGLEGTAQYF
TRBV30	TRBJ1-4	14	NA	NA	TGTGCCTGGAGTGTTTTAATTGGGCAGGGAAAACTGTTTTTT	CAWSVLIGQGKLFF
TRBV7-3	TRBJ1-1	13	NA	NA	TGTGCCAGCAGCTTAACGGGCGCCACTGAAGCTTTCTTT	CASSLTGATEAFF
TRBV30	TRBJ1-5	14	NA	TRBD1	TGTGCCTGGAGTGTCCAGACAGGGAAACAGCCCCAGCATTTT	CAWSVQTGKQPQHF
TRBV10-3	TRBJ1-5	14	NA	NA	TGTGCCATCTCAGTGCAGGGCAGCAATCAGCCCCAGCATTTT	CAISVQGSNQPQHF
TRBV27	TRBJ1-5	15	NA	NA	TGTGCCAGCCACAACCGAAAATATAGCAATCAGCCCCAGCATTTT	CASHNRKYSNQPQHF
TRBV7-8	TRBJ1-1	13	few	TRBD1	TGTGCCAGCAGCCGGACAGGGGATACTGAAGCTTTCTTT	CASSRTGDTEAFF
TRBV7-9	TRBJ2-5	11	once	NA	TGTGCCAGCAGCCACGGGGAGACCCAGTACTTC	CASSHGETQYF
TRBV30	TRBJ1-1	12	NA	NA	TGTGCCTGGAGTCAGGGTAACACTGAAGCTTTCTTT	CAWSQGNTEAFF